This T cell receptor beta chain was identified in a study of beta chain features in type 1 diabetes. In the study overall: Investigators examined around 98 million sorted cells across all samples. Study observations and caveats: TCRB CDR3s were moderately but significantly shorter in Type 1 diabetes patients in all four CD4+ subsets. PCR might show a preference for shorter templates, equally across patients and controls. Compared with healthy donors, patients appeared to share more similar naive, central memory and regulatory TCRB repertoires.

Per donor, one heparinised blood draw averaged about 116 mL. This clone was observed a handful of times. The target antigen is unknown. Every isolated RNA sample was fully reverse transcribed, so sequencing captured expressed TCRB transcripts. Using immunoSEQ multiplex PCR, the repertoire was profiled, and TCRdb retains in-frame clones only, with some absent. The table shows around 260,000 clones, with about 20% occurring only once. This clonotype was obtained from a woman in her thirties or forties with type 1 diabetes. Sequenced sample: naive CD4+ T cells from blood.

In DNA form, the CDR3 reads TGCGCCAGCAGCGCCGGGGTAGCGGGGGGGCTTGCGAATGAGCAGTTCTTC. Translation gives CASSAGVAGGLANEQFF. The rearrangement links TRBV4-3 to TRBJ2-1; 11 bases match TRBD2. Trimming took 5 bases from V and 7 from J; bases not matched to a gene: 13. The CDR3 loop spans 17 amino acids. Looked up from germline, CDR1 is LGHNA and CDR2 is YSLEER.